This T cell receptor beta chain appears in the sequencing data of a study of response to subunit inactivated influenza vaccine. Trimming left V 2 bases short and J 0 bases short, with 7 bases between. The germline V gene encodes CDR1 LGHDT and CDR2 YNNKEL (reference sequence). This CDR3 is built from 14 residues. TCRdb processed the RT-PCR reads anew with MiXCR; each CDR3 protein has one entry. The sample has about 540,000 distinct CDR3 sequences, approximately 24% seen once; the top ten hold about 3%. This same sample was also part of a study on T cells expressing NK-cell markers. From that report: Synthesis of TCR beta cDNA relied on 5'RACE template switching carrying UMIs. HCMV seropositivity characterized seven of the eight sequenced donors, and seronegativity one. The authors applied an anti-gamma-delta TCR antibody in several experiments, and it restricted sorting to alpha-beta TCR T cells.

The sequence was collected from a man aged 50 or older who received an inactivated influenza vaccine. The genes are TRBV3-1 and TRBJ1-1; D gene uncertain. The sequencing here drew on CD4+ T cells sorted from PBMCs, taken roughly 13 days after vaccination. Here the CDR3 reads CASSQLGLNTEAFF. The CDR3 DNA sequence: TGTGCCAGCAGCCAACTGGGGTTGAACACTGAAGCTTTCTTT.